A selection of T cell receptor beta chains follows, all from one sample in a study of T cells after yellow fever vaccination. Using its own MiXCR run on the 5' RACE reads, TCRdb lists one record per CDR3 protein. In the table there are over 150,000 distinct CDR3 sequences, around 7.2% of which are singletons. The source was CD4+ T cells sorted from PBMCs, collected roughly 5 days after the first yellow fever vaccination. The receptors come from a young man who received the YFV17D yellow fever vaccine. Each CDR3 is given with its conserved first and last residue.

len: 13
v_gene: TRBV7-2
CDR3aa: CASSTDGRVPQYF

len: 14
v_gene: TRBV10-3
CDR3aa: CAISDPGGDNEQFF

len: 13
v_gene: TRBV2
CDR3aa: CASRWGGLYGYTF

len: 13
v_gene: TRBV7-2
CDR3aa: CASSRGKSTEAFF

len: 16
v_gene: TRBV5-1
CDR3aa: CASSSRPGTEYSPLHF

len: 15
v_gene: TRBV7-9
CDR3aa: CASSLVGQITDTQYF

len: 18
v_gene: TRBV23-1
CDR3aa: CASSQSPVSGGPYNEQFF

len: 15
v_gene: TRBV6-5
CDR3aa: CASSYSPGQVYEQYF

len: 14
v_gene: TRBV7-8
CDR3aa: CASSLVTGPDTIYF

len: 15
v_gene: TRBV4-1
CDR3aa: CASSQGGLDEDTQYF

len: 14
v_gene: TRBV6-2/TRBV6-3
CDR3aa: CASSQSKGNQPQHF

len: 15
v_gene: TRBV5-5
CDR3aa: CASSLRVPTYNEQFF

len: 12
v_gene: TRBV5-1
CDR3aa: CASSLTTDTQYF

len: 18
v_gene: TRBV4-1
CDR3aa: CASSQENFHTGTNEKLFF

len: 15
v_gene: TRBV28
CDR3aa: CASITGGEGNTEAFF

len: 18
v_gene: TRBV12-3/TRBV12-4
CDR3aa: CASSLDPGDRGTNQPQHF

len: 14
v_gene: TRBV12-3/TRBV12-4
CDR3aa: CASSFPDRVTEQYF

len: 14
v_gene: TRBV5-1
CDR3aa: CASSRAPGNTEAFF

len: 13
v_gene: TRBV5-1
CDR3aa: CASSFQGANEAFF

len: 15
v_gene: TRBV18
CDR3aa: CASTSLAGFQETQYF

len: 15
v_gene: TRBV5-1
CDR3aa: CASRSGTGSADTQYF

len: 13
v_gene: TRBV21-1
CDR3aa: CALAADEVGEQFF

len: 16
v_gene: TRBV4-2
CDR3aa: CASSQEAVPRTDTQYF

len: 11
v_gene: TRBV3-1
CDR3aa: CASGHRYEQYF

len: 17
v_gene: TRBV11-2
CDR3aa: CASSSYRGRTNTGELFF

len: 14
v_gene: TRBV5-1
CDR3aa: CASTGTSGPHEQFF

len: 13
v_gene: TRBV29-1
CDR3aa: CSVCTGSADTQYF

len: 13
v_gene: TRBV7-9
CDR3aa: CASTSVPTYEQYF

len: 14
v_gene: TRBV29-1
CDR3aa: CSVGLAASIDTQYF

len: 14
v_gene: TRBV12-3/TRBV12-4
CDR3aa: CASRTTGTLVTQYF

len: 14
v_gene: TRBV12-3/TRBV12-4
CDR3aa: CASSGQGPISPLHF

len: 14
v_gene: TRBV5-1
CDR3aa: CASSPLGTYYGYTF

len: 13
v_gene: TRBV5-1
CDR3aa: CASSLVESYGYTF

len: 16
v_gene: TRBV7-3
CDR3aa: CASSPRPGTGDETQYF

len: 15
v_gene: TRBV6-2/TRBV6-3
CDR3aa: CASSYGTRYQETQYF

len: 13
v_gene: TRBV2
CDR3aa: CASSAGQTNEQFF

len: 16
v_gene: TRBV4-3
CDR3aa: CASSQVGSYSGNTIYF

len: 16
v_gene: TRBV5-4
CDR3aa: CASSRVAGQGSNEQFF